Listed below are T cell receptor beta chains from one sample, sequenced in a study of blood T cell repertoires in COVID-19. This table comes from immunoSEQ multiplex PCR, and its TCRdb copy is limited to in-frame clones, with some not included. The sample has 150,000 to 170,000 clones; approximately 79% are singletons. Sequenced sample: PBMCs or T cells enriched from blood (not recorded which). These receptors were obtained from a man aged 45-65 years who had recovered from COVID-19. CDR3s include the opening cysteine and the closing phenylalanine or tryptophan. A D gene is named only where the DNA matches it firmly. Part of the rows lack a size; the others show once, few, many or a class for expanded clones.

d_gene	v_gene	abundance	j_gene	CDR3aa	CDR3nt
NA	TRBV7-6	NA	TRBJ2-5	CASSRSIQGETQYF	TGTGCCAGCAGCCGTAGCATACAGGGAGAGACCCAGTACTTC
NA	TRBV18	NA	TRBJ2-6	CASSPQIVTADSGANVLTF	TGTGCCAGCTCACCACAAATAGTGACAGCCGACTCTGGGGCCAACGTCCTGACTTTC
NA	TRBV19	NA	TRBJ1-1	CASSVQGMNTEAFF	TGTGCCAGTAGTGTACAGGGCATGAACACTGAAGCTTTCTTT
NA	TRBV11-2	NA	TRBJ1-2	CASSLAAGDEGYTF	TGTGCCAGCAGCTTAGCGGCAGGGGATGAGGGCTACACCTTC
NA	TRBV19	NA	TRBJ1-1	CASLARSGTPRTEAFF	TGTGCCAGTTTGGCTCGATCAGGCACTCCTCGTACTGAAGCTTTCTTT
NA	TRBV7-2	NA	TRBJ2-7	CASTVGTSVYEQYF	TGTGCCAGCACTGTGGGGACATCGGTCTACGAGCAGTACTTC
NA	TRBV30	NA	TRBJ1-2	CAWSVRGFLSYGYTF	TGTGCCTGGAGTGTACGGGGATTTTTGAGCTATGGCTACACCTTC
NA	TRBV7-8	NA	TRBJ1-1	CASSPYTGLTRNTEAFF	TGTGCCAGCAGCCCCTATACAGGATTAACGAGGAACACTGAAGCTTTCTTT
NA	TRBV5-1	NA	TRBJ1-2	CASSLVVSGYGYTF	TGCGCCAGCAGCTTGGTGGTATCCGGGTATGGCTACACCTTC
NA	TRBV7-9	NA	TRBJ1-1	CASSPRQPPNTEAFF	TGTGCCAGCAGCCCCCGACAGCCGCCGAACACTGAAGCTTTCTTT
NA	TRBV25-1	NA	TRBJ1-6	CASSSLGTLDSPLHF	TGTGCCAGCAGTTCCCTCGGGACTCTCGATTCACCCCTCCACTTT
NA	TRBV18	NA	TRBJ2-1	CASSPRWQGNNEQFF	TGTGCCAGCTCACCACGATGGCAGGGGAACAATGAGCAGTTCTTC
NA	TRBV5-4	once	TRBJ2-7	CASSFGADYYEQYF	TGTGCCAGCAGCTTTGGGGCGGATTACTACGAGCAGTACTTC
NA	TRBV20-1	NA	TRBJ1-2	CSAPGSDGYTF	TGCAGTGCTCCAGGGTCAGATGGCTACACCTTC
NA	TRBV12-5	NA	TRBJ2-5	CASGLVLRDWVSSTQYF	TGTGCTAGTGGTTTGGTCCTCCGGGACTGGGTTTCATCTACCCAGTACTTC
TRBD1	TRBV6-6	many	TRBJ2-5	CASSQTPGGQGSRETQYF	TGTGCCAGCAGTCAAACCCCGGGGGGACAGGGGAGTAGAGAGACCCAGTACTTC
NA	TRBV18	once	TRBJ2-5	CASSPPGEETQYF	TGTGCCAGCTCACCACCCGGAGAAGAGACCCAGTACTTC
TRBD1	TRBV6-5	NA	TRBJ1-2	CASSYSTGASYGYTF	TGTGCCAGCAGTTACTCGACAGGGGCTAGCTATGGCTACACCTTC
NA	TRBV12-3/TRBV12-4	NA	TRBJ2-7	CASSLGGFEQYF	TGTGCCAGCAGTTTAGGCGGTTTCGAGCAGTACTTC
NA	TRBV29-1	few	TRBJ1-2	CSVEKGKTDGYTF	TGCAGCGTTGAAAAGGGGAAAACGGATGGCTACACCTTC
NA	TRBV4-2	NA	TRBJ2-5	CASSLGTGVETQYF	TGTGCCAGCAGCCTGGGAACGGGGGTTGAGACCCAGTACTTC
NA	TRBV30	NA	TRBJ1-5	CAWSVQGNQPQHF	TGTGCCTGGAGTGTTCAGGGGAATCAGCCCCAGCATTTT
TRBD1	TRBV7-8	NA	TRBJ1-6	CASSSQGAVNSPLHF	TGTGCCAGCAGCTCACAGGGGGCCGTTAATTCACCCCTCCACTTT
NA	TRBV10-2	NA	TRBJ2-2	CASKEQGNTGELFF	TGCGCCAGCAAGGAACAGGGGAACACCGGGGAGCTGTTTTTT
NA	TRBV7-2	NA	TRBJ1-6	CASSQRQFSPLHF	TGTGCCAGCAGCCAACGACAGTTTTCACCCCTCCACTTT
TRBD2	TRBV5-1	NA	TRBJ2-5	CASSLGSGVKQETQYF	TGCGCCAGCAGCTTGGGGAGCGGGGTTAAACAAGAGACCCAGTACTTC
TRBD1	TRBV19	NA	TRBJ1-1	CASSAPGTGGLEAFF	TGTGCCAGTAGTGCCCCCGGGACAGGGGGCCTTGAAGCTTTCTTT
TRBD1	TRBV9	NA	TRBJ2-7	CASSVDQGTGFFYEQYF	TGTGCCAGCAGCGTAGATCAAGGGACAGGGTTTTTTTACGAGCAGTACTTC
NA	TRBV2	NA	TRBJ2-1	CASSALTPGDTGEQFF	TGTGCCAGCAGTGCCCTGACTCCAGGGGATACAGGTGAGCAGTTCTTC
TRBD1	TRBV5-1	few	TRBJ1-2	CASSLGTGRYGYTF	TGCGCCAGCAGCTTGGGGACAGGGCGCTATGGCTACACCTTC
NA	TRBV7-2	NA	TRBJ1-5	CASSLARGGQPQHF	TGTGCCAGCAGCTTAGCGCGGGGGGGTCAGCCCCAGCATTTT
TRBD2	TRBV11-2	NA	TRBJ2-2	CASSLDRGVVVGELFF	TGTGCCAGCAGCTTAGACCGGGGGGTAGTGGTCGGGGAGCTGTTTTTT
NA	TRBV7-6	NA	TRBJ1-3	CASSFEDYGGNTIYF	TGTGCCAGCAGCTTTGAGGACTATGGTGGAAACACCATATATTTT
TRBD1	TRBV6-2/TRBV6-3	NA	TRBJ1-2	CASSHPSGQAGYGYTF	TGTGCCAGCAGTCACCCCTCGGGACAGGCGGGTTATGGCTACACCTTC
NA	TRBV28	NA	TRBJ1-2	CASSASGNYGYTF	TGTGCCAGCAGTGCCTCAGGGAACTATGGCTACACCTTC
NA	TRBV9	NA	TRBJ1-1	CASNGGAPNTEAFF	TGTGCCAGCAACGGGGGGGCCCCAAACACTGAAGCTTTCTTT
NA	TRBV7-2	NA	TRBJ1-1	CASSLSRGRSTEAFF	TGTGCCAGCAGCTTAAGCCGCGGCAGATCCACTGAAGCTTTCTTT
NA	TRBV5-1	NA	TRBJ2-2	CASSFDSNLNTGELFF	TGCGCCAGCAGCTTTGATTCTAACTTAAACACCGGGGAGCTGTTTTTT
TRBD1	TRBV6-1	NA	TRBJ2-7	CASSDGTGYYEQYF	TGTGCCAGCAGTGATGGGACAGGATATTACGAGCAGTACTTC
NA	TRBV7-9	NA	TRBJ2-7	CASSSLPGTPVEQYF	TGTGCCAGCAGCTCCCTCCCGGGGACACCGGTGGAGCAGTACTTC
TRBD1	TRBV29-1	NA	TRBJ1-6	CSVATGPYNSPLHF	TGCAGCGTGGCGACAGGGCCCTATAATTCACCCCTCCACTTT
TRBD1	TRBV6-5	NA	TRBJ2-3	CASRDRDRGVTQYF	TGTGCCAGCAGAGACCGGGACAGGGGGGTTACGCAGTATTTT
TRBD2	TRBV4-1	NA	TRBJ2-3	CASSQVSAGDTDTQYF	TGCGCCAGCAGCCAAGTATCAGCGGGGGACACAGATACGCAGTATTTT
NA	TRBV2	NA	TRBJ1-5	CASSAPGVPNQPQHF	TGTGCCAGCAGTGCCCCAGGGGTTCCCAATCAGCCCCAGCATTTT
TRBD1	TRBV15	NA	TRBJ1-3	CATSRGQGSGDTIYF	TGTGCCACCAGCAGGGGACAGGGGAGCGGGGACACCATATATTTT
TRBD1	TRBV5-1	NA	TRBJ1-1	CASSLDTGDPEAFF	TGCGCCAGCAGCTTGGATACAGGGGATCCGGAAGCTTTCTTT
TRBD2	TRBV7-9	NA	TRBJ2-3	CASSLGRGDGTDTQYF	TGTGCCAGCAGCTTAGGGCGGGGGGACGGCACAGATACGCAGTATTTT
NA	TRBV2	NA	TRBJ1-2	CASKVAGDINYGYTF	TGTGCCAGCAAGGTGGCAGGGGACATTAACTATGGCTACACCTTC
NA	TRBV4-2	few	TRBJ1-1	CASSQGGGNTEAFF	TGTGCCAGCAGCCAAGGAGGGGGTAACACTGAAGCTTTCTTT
NA	TRBV27	NA	TRBJ1-5	CASSSLRGNQPQHF	TGTGCCAGCAGTTCCCTCCGGGGGAATCAGCCCCAGCATTTT
TRBD1	TRBV6-5	NA	TRBJ2-5	CASSGQVQETQYF	TGTGCCAGCAGCGGACAGGTCCAAGAGACCCAGTACTTC
TRBD1	TRBV5-1	NA	TRBJ2-2	CASAGQANTGELFF	TGCGCCAGCGCGGGACAGGCAAACACCGGGGAGCTGTTTTTT
TRBD1	TRBV11-3	NA	TRBJ1-2	CASSPGGQGTYGYTF	TGTGCCAGCAGCCCCGGGGGACAGGGGACCTATGGCTACACCTTC
TRBD2	TRBV4-2	few	TRBJ2-1	CASSQDLAGSSYNEQFF	TGTGCCAGCAGCCAAGACCTAGCGGGGAGCTCCTACAATGAGCAGTTCTTC
TRBD1	TRBV5-1	NA	TRBJ1-4	CASSSQGAQGEKLFF	TGCGCCAGCAGCTCGCAGGGGGCGCAGGGCGAAAAACTGTTTTTT